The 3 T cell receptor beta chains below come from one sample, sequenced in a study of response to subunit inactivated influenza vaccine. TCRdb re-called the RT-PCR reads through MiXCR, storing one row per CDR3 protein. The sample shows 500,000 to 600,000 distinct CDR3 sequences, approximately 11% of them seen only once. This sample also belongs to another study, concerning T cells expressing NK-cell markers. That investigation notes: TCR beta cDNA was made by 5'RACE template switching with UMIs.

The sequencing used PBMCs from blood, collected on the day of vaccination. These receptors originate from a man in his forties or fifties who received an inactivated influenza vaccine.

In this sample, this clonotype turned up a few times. This CDR3 reads CASSLEAGWEQYF. CDR3 sequence (DNA): TGCGCCAGCAGCTTGGAGGCAGGTTGGGAGCAGTACTTC. The J gene is TRBJ2-7, the V gene TRBV5-1; D uncertain. From germline, CDR1 is SGHRS and CDR2 YFSETQ. The length of the CDR3 is 13 residues. Trimming removed 0 bases at V and 7 bases at J, with 11 bases between.

The CDR3 DNA is TGTGCCACCAGCACACGCAGGGGTTTATCAACCTACGAGCAGTACTTC. Its translation: CATSTRRGLSTYEQYF. This chain connects TRBV15 to TRBJ2-7; D may be TRBD1 (6 bases). Trimming removed 4 bases from V and 2 bases from J, with 18 bases in between. The length of the CDR3 is 16 residues. From germline, CDR1 is LNHNV and CDR2 YYDKDF (reference sequence). Full variable domain (remainder filled in from reference TRBV15 and TRBJ2-7): DAMVIQNPRYQVTQFGKPVTLSCSQTLNHNVMYWYQQKSSQAPKLLFHYYDKDFNNEADTPDNFQSRRPNTSFCFLDIRSPGLGDTAMYLCATSTRRGLSTYEQYFGPGTRLTVT.

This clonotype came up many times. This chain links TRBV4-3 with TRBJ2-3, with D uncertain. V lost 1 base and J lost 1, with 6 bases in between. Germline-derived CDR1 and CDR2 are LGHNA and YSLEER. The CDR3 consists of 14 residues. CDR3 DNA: TGCGCCAGCAGCCAAGCAGGACGCACAGATACGCAGTATTTT. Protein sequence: CASSQAGRTDTQYF.